This is a list of T cell receptor beta chains from one sample in a study of T cells in Graves' hyperthyroidism and ophthalmopathy. TCRdb re-analysed the multiplex PCR reads in MiXCR, keeping a single row per CDR3 protein. The table lists about 840,000 distinct CDR3 sequences, around 39% of them singletons, with approximately 10% in the top ten. The sample comprised blood. The source is a man aged 18 to 29 with Graves' hyperthyroidism. Both conserved end residues are part of each CDR3. Each record gives: D gene, CDR3 length, V gene, clone size, CDR3 protein. D genes are given only for firm matches. Only some rows state a clone size, as once, few, many or a class for expanded clones.

D: -
length: 13
V: TRBV7-2
size: -
CDR3: CASSLTRGQPQYF

D: TRBD1
length: 16
V: TRBV7-9
size: -
CDR3: CASSSMGQGAGETQHF

D: -
length: 16
V: TRBV7-2
size: few
CDR3: CASSKTRGVRPGELFF

D: TRBD1
length: 16
V: TRBV5-8
size: many
CDR3: CASSGAAGTGNSPLHF

D: -
length: 15
V: TRBV3-1
size: -
CDR3: CASSQDTQGAYGYTF

D: -
length: 12
V: TRBV29-1
size: -
CDR3: CSVGSSGGTIYF

D: -
length: 14
V: TRBV6-2/TRBV6-3
size: -
CDR3: CASIPRLPQETQYF

D: TRBD2
length: 15
V: TRBV10-3
size: many
CDR3: CAISESTSGRLEQYF

D: TRBD1
length: 14
V: TRBV7-9
size: -
CDR3: CASSWTGGENTIYF

D: -
length: 14
V: TRBV19
size: many
CDR3: CASSIVGSASGYTF

D: -
length: 12
V: TRBV20-1
size: many
CDR3: CSAIGRLYGYTF

D: -
length: 12
V: TRBV20-1
size: -
CDR3: CSAPYGGTEAFF